This T cell receptor (beta chain) was profiled in a study of cytomegalovirus exposure and HLA in healthy donors. Germline V gene lookup returns CDR1 SGHRS and CDR2 YFSETQ. The CDR3 length is 16 residues. The V end was cut by 4 bases, the J end by 5 bases, with 18 bases between. With 60 Vbeta and 13 Jbeta primers, the PCR was carried out. Here immunoSEQ multiplex PCR was the method, and the copy in TCRdb shows in-frame clones only, minus some. The sample lists around 140,000 clones, 75% occurring once. The source is a man younger than 40 in good health and CMV-seronegative. The chain is built from TRBV5-1 and TRBJ2-2; D is possibly TRBD2 (6 bases). The sample consisted of PBMCs. The CDR3 nucleotides are TGCGCCAGCAGCCTGCAAACAGGTGGGGGGACCGGGGAGCTGTTTTTT. This codes for CASSLQTGGGTGELFF.